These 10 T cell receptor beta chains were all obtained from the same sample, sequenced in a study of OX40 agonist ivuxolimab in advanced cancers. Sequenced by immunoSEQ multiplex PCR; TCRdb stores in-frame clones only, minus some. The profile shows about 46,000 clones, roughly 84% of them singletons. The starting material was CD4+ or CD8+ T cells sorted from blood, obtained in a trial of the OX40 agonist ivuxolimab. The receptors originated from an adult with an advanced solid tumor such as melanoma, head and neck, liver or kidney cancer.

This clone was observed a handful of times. In DNA, the CDR3 is TGTGCCAGCAGCGTAGCGGCGGGGGGCCTGAGAGGAGATACGCAGTATTTT. Its protein is CASSVAAGGLRGDTQYF. V gene TRBV9 combines with J gene TRBJ2-3; TRBD2 matches 8 bases. This CDR3 region has 17 residues. Germline V gives CDR1 SGDLS, CDR2 YYNGEE. J lost 5 bases, V lost 0 bases, and 11 bases had no gene match.

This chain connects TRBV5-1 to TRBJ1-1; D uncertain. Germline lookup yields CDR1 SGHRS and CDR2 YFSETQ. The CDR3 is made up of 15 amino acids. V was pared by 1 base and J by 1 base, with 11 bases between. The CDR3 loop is CASSLITAKNTEAFF. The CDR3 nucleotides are TGCGCCAGCAGCTTGATTACGGCCAAGAACACTGAAGCTTTCTTT.

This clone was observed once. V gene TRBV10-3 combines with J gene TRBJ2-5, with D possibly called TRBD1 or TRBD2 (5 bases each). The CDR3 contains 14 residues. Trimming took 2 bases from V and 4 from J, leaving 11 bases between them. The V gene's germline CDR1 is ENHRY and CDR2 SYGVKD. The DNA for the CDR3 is TGTGCCATCAGTGAGGGCAGGGCGGGAGAGACCCAGTACTTC. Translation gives CAISEGRAGETQYF.

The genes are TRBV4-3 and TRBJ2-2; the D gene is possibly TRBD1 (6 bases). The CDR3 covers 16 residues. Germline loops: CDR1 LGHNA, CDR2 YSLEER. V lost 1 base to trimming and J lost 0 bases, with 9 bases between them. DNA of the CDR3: TGCGCCAGCAGCCAAGTTGGGGGCACGAACACCGGGGAGCTGTTTTTT. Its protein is CASSQVGGTNTGELFF.

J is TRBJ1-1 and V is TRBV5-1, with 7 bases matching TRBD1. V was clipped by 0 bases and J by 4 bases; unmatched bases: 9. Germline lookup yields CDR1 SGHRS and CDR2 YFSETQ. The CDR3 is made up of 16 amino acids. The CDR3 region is CASSLEGSTGSTEAFF. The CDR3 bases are TGCGCCAGCAGCTTGGAGGGTTCGACAGGGAGCACTGAAGCTTTCTTT.

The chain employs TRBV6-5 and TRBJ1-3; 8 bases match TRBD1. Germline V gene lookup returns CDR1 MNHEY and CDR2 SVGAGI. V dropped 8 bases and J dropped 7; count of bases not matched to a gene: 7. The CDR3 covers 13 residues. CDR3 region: CASQADRGNTIYF. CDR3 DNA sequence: TGTGCCAGCCAGGCAGACAGGGGCAACACCATATATTTT.

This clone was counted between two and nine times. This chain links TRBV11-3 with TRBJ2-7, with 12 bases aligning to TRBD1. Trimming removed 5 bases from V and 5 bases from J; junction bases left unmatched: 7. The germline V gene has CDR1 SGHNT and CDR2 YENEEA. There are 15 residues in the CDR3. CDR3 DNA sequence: TGTGCCAGCAGCACCCGGGACAGGGGGCTTAACGAGCAGTACTTC. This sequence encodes CASSTRDRGLNEQYF.

CDR3 loop: CASSLEDGNNSPLHF. CDR3 nucleotides: TGCGCCAGCAGCCTAGAGGACGGGAATAATTCACCCCTCCACTTT. This chain connects TRBV4-3 to TRBJ1-6; D not resolved. The CDR3 has 15 amino acids. The germline gives CDR1 LGHNA, CDR2 YSLEER. The ends were cut back, 4 bases at V and 5 bases at J, with 12 bases in the middle.

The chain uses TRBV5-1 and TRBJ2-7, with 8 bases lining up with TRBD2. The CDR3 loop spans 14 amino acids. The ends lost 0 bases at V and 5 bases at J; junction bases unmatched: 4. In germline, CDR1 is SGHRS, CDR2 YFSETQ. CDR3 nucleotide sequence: TGCGCCAGCAGCTTGGGGACTAGCCTCCACGAGCAGTACTTC. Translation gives CASSLGTSLHEQYF.

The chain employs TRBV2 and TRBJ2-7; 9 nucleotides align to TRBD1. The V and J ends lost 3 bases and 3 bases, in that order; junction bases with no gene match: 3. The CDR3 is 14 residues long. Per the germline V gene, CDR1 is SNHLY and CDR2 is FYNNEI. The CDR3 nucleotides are TGTGCCAGCAGTGACCTGGGACAGGGCTACGAGCAGTACTTC. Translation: CASSDLGQGYEQYF.